This T cell receptor beta chain was captured in a study of blood T cell repertoires in COVID-19 (dated by TCRdb to 2019 to 2021). Study-wide context: Collaborator samples came from the United States, Italy and Spain and covered acute and convalescent phases of COVID-19. The prospective study material was composed of cDNA or gDNA derived from T cells, B-cell-depleted T cells, or PBMCs. Deeply sampled blood TCRbeta repertoires from subjects exposed to, actively infected with, or recovered from COVID-19 were included in the dataset. The repertoires were released in a freely available public database meant as a resource for research on the immune response to SARS-CoV-2. Samples came from the ongoing ImmuneRACE study (first 160 participants) plus 1,254 subjects from 6 global collaborators. Nearly every sample came with metadata listing a de-identified subject ID, COVID-19 status, age in years and sex. Where HLA class I and class II types were available, the types were taken from metadata supplied by the sample provider, not from assay-based typing.

Of note for this clone: Its antigen is currently not known. Base qualities are not recorded, but no much larger clone differs from it by a single base.

The investigation overall reported the following: The amount of clinical and demographic metadata varied by source and participant and was provided uncurated.

Each collaborating institution followed its own protocols to collect whole blood in K2EDTA tubes. For TCRbeta analysis, collaborator samples were shipped as frozen whole blood, as isolated PBMCs, or as DNA extracted from either sample type. TCRbeta CDR3 regions were amplified from genomic DNA by means of the immunoSEQ Assay, a bias-controlled multiplex PCR. From the authors' description of their analysis: The number of nucleated cells in each sample was estimated by amplification of reference gene primers within the assay. To quantify the absolute abundance of each unique TCRbeta CDR3 rearrangement, sequence reads were collapsed and filtered. For each sample, productive Simpson clonality was calculated as the square root of Simpson's diversity index over productive rearrangements. Entries here come from immuneACCESS through TCRdb and include only in-frame sequences with V and J called. Some clones fail to appear in such tables; in the studies checked, an unresolved V gene covers under half of the shortfall, and the cause of the remainder is unknown. V and J calls and clone size are given by that table; D and trimming were obtained from the DNA. For this sample there are roughly 230,000 clones; approximately 83% appear just once. Around 5.5% of the sample is in the top ten clones.

Here V drops 3 bases and J drops 1 base, and the junction holds 4 bases not matched to any gene. The germline V gene gives CDR1 as SGHRS and CDR2 as YFSETQ. Reading from cysteine to phenylalanine, the CDR3 counts 15 amino acids. The retained sequence is limited to the CDR3, 45 bases, with the frame set at the first base. Sequencing was carried out using peripheral blood. The chain is assembled from TRBV5-1 and TRBJ2-5, with 9 bases aligning to TRBD2. This TCR was recovered from a human donor in a cohort sampled during active COVID-19. In nucleotides, the sequence is TGCGCCAGCAGCTCATTAGCGGGAGTCCAAGAGACCCAGTACTTC. The translation is CASSSLAGVQETQYF.